Listed below are T cell receptor beta chains from one sample, sequenced in a study of T-cell memory formation after mild COVID-19. TCRdb passed the 5' RACE reads through MiXCR, listing each CDR3 protein once. The sample consists of tens of thousands of distinct CDR3 sequences, approximately 13% of them appearing once. Material: PBMCs or a T cell subset sorted from them (not recorded which). All receptors derive from an adult woman who had mild COVID-19 (a few samples of this study predate the infection). Cell type and time point are not known. Both conserved end residues are part of each CDR3. D genes are given only for firm matches. Expanded clones get a size class; other rows say once, few or many, or leave the size out.

j_call | v_call | d_call | clone_size | cdr3_nt | cdr3_aa
TRBJ2-7 | TRBV30 | TRBD2 | - | TGTGCCTACGCTAGCGGGAGGGCGTACGAGCAGTACTTC | CAYASGRAYEQYF
TRBJ1-2 | TRBV11-2 | TRBD1 | - | TGTGCCAGCAGCGGACTGGACAGGGGGCCTGGCTACACCTTC | CASSGLDRGPGYTF
TRBJ2-1 | TRBV11-2 | - | few | TGTGCCAGCAGCTTAGAATTCACGCCCTACAATGAGCAGTTCTTC | CASSLEFTPYNEQFF
TRBJ1-3 | TRBV12-3/TRBV12-4 | - | - | TGTGCCACCCTCGCACCAGACACTGGAAACACCATATATTTT | CATLAPDTGNTIYF
TRBJ2-2 | TRBV19 | - | - | TGTGCCAGTACCACTGACACCGGGGAGCTGTTTTTT | CASTTDTGELFF
TRBJ2-5 | TRBV24-1 | - | - | TGTGCCACCGACGGACGGGGGCAAGAGACCCAGTACTTC | CATDGRGQETQYF
TRBJ2-3 | TRBV18 | TRBD2 | - | TGTGCCAGCTCACCACCGGTGAGCGGGGCTACAGATACGCAGTATTTT | CASSPPVSGATDTQYF
TRBJ1-2 | TRBV6-5 | - | few | TGTGCCAGCAGTTCCCGAGATCCCTCTAGTCGCTACACCTTC | CASSSRDPSSRYTF
TRBJ2-3 | TRBV6-6 | - | - | TGTGCCAGCAGTCGAGATCCAGTCACAGATACGCAGTATTTT | CASSRDPVTDTQYF
TRBJ2-1 | TRBV7-6 | TRBD2 | - | TGTGCCAGCAGCTTAGCAGTAGCGGGAGGCCCCTACAATGAGCAGTTCTTC | CASSLAVAGGPYNEQFF
TRBJ2-5 | TRBV4-1 | - | many | TGCGCCAGCAGCCGCTCCGGTGTGGAGACCCAGTACTTC | CASSRSGVETQYF
TRBJ2-1 | TRBV20-1 | - | - | TGCAGTGCTAGAGATCTGACTTCGACTGCCTTGAATGAGCAGTTCTTC | CSARDLTSTALNEQFF
TRBJ2-3 | TRBV7-9 | - | few | TGTGCCAGCAGCTCTGGGGCGTTCCCCGATACGCAGTATTTT | CASSSGAFPDTQYF
TRBJ1-2 | TRBV19 | - | few | TGTGCCAGTAGTATAGCTGGGGTTGGCTACACCTTC | CASSIAGVGYTF
TRBJ2-7 | TRBV6-6 | - | - | TGTGCCACCCGGTGGGGGACCTACGAGCAGTACTTC | CATRWGTYEQYF
TRBJ2-1 | TRBV7-9 | - | few | TGTGCCAGCAGCTCATCTAGCGAATCCCCCATAAATGAGCAGTTCTTC | CASSSSSESPINEQFF
TRBJ1-5 | TRBV9 | - | - | TGTGCCAGCAGCGTAGAAGGGGATCAGCCCCAGCATTTT | CASSVEGDQPQHF